The 28 T cell receptor beta chains below come from one sample, sequenced in a study of blood T cell repertoires in COVID-19. Method: immunoSEQ multiplex PCR; TCRdb's copy keeps in-frame clones and lacks some. The table shows fewer than 200,000 clones, with 85% to 90% occurring only once. The sequenced material came from peripheral blood. These receptors originate from a man in his forties or fifties with active or convalescent COVID-19.

V and J are TRBV7-2 and TRBJ1-6; 12 positions match TRBD1. The CDR3 contains 15 residues. V shed 1 base and J 10 bases; nucleotides not matched to a gene: 2. CDR1 SGHTA and CDR2 FQGNSA come from the germline V gene. CDR3 coding DNA: TGTGCCAGCAGCTTAGGGGACAGGGGGCACTCACCCCTCCACTTT. This sequence encodes CASSLGDRGHSPLHF.

This clone has more than one count but fewer than ten. The chain couples TRBV5-4 to TRBJ1-3; D possibly corresponds to TRBD1 (5 bases). The CDR3 has 14 residues. V dropped 4 bases and J dropped 0 bases, with 8 bases sitting between them. Germline V CDR1 and CDR2: SGHNT, YYREEE (reference sequence). This chain's CDR3 is CASSGGDSGNTIYF. The CDR3 DNA follows: TGTGCCAGCAGCGGAGGGGACTCTGGAAACACCATATATTTT.

Only a few counts were recorded for this clone. The genes are TRBV4-3 and TRBJ2-4, with 11 bases matching TRBD2. This CDR3 is built from 17 residues. Germline V CDR1 and CDR2: LGHNA, YSLEER. Trimming at V came to 5 bases and at J to 2 bases, leaving 8 bases not matched to a gene. CDR3 DNA: TGCGCCAGCAGCGCGGGACTAGCGGCGGACCCCAAAAACATTCAGTACTTC. Protein product: CASSAGLAADPKNIQYF.

The chain is built from TRBV29-1 and TRBJ2-2; D uncertain. The CDR3 totals 13 residues. With 3 bases removed from V and 6 bases from J, the gap between germline ends came to 11 bases. CDR1 and CDR2 from the germline V gene are SQVTM and ANQGSEA. CDR3: CSVEIDRPGELFF. CDR3 nucleotides: TGCAGCGTTGAGATAGATCGCCCCGGGGAGCTGTTTTTT.

This clone was seen once. The rearrangement joins TRBV7-3 to TRBJ2-5; 10 bases line up with TRBD1. In germline, CDR1 is SGHTA, CDR2 FQGTGA. This CDR3 spans 13 amino acids. V lost 4 bases and J lost 5; bases outside the gene matches: 1. In DNA, the CDR3 is TGTGCCAGCAGCTCGGACAGGGGGGAGACCCAGTACTTC. This encodes CASSSDRGETQYF.

This chain joins TRBV7-2 and TRBJ2-2; 8 bases are shared with TRBD2. J gave up 5 bases and V 2 bases, and 7 bases lay outside the gene matches. The length of the CDR3 is 16 residues. Germline-derived CDR1 and CDR2 are SGHTA and FQGNSA. For the CDR3, the DNA is TGTGCCAGCAGCTTAAAAGCGGGAGTTATTACCGGGGAGCTGTTTTTT. This translates into CASSLKAGVITGELFF.

The rearrangement joins TRBV5-5 to TRBJ2-7; D is undetermined. The CDR3 has 15 amino acids. The V gene lost 2 bases and the J gene lost 0 bases, with 12 bases spanning the gap. CDR1 and CDR2 from the germline V gene are SGHKS and YYEKEE (reference sequence). Here the CDR3 DNA reads TGTGCCAGCAGCTTTGGCAGGCCGAGCTCCTACGAGCAGTACTTC. Encoded protein: CASSFGRPSSYEQYF.

The J gene is TRBJ1-6, the V gene TRBV2; D is unclear. There are 13 residues in the CDR3. V lost 2 bases to trimming and J lost 7 bases, with 6 bases between them. CDR1 is SNHLY and CDR2 is FYNNEI in the germline V gene. The CDR3 DNA is TGTGCCAGCAGTGAAAACTTAAATTCACCCCTCCACTTT. Translating gives CASSENLNSPLHF.

The rearrangement joins TRBV27 to TRBJ2-1; D uncertain. Germline V lookup: CDR1 MNHEY, CDR2 SMNVEV (reference sequence). V lost 5 bases, J lost 1 base, and 6 bases lay in between. The CDR3 covers 13 residues. The CDR3 sequence is CASSGQSYNEQFF. The CDR3 DNA reads as TGTGCCAGCAGTGGGCAGTCCTACAATGAGCAGTTCTTC.

The rearrangement links TRBV5-6 to TRBJ1-2; 9 bases are shared with TRBD1. From germline, CDR1 is SGHDT and CDR2 YYEEEE. This CDR3 spans 14 amino acids. V gave up 5 bases and J gave up 0 bases; unmatched junction bases: 2. In nucleotides, the CDR3 is TGTGCCAGCAGGGGACAGGGTACTAACTATGGCTACACCTTC. Residues: CASRGQGTNYGYTF.

The chain carries TRBV4-1 and TRBJ2-5; 7 nucleotides line up with TRBD1. Germline V CDR1 and CDR2: MGHRA, YSYEKL. This CDR3 region has 15 residues. V was clipped by 1 base and J by 2 bases; unmatched bases: 4. CDR3 in DNA: TGCGCCAGCAGCCAAGCATCGGGACAGCAAGAGACCCAGTACTTC. The encoded protein is CASSQASGQQETQYF.

The rearrangement joins TRBV27 to TRBJ2-7, with TRBD1 matching 7 bases. The CDR3 contains 16 residues. Trimming took 4 bases from V and 4 from J; bases not matched to a gene: 13. Per germline, CDR1 MNHEY and CDR2 SMNVEV (reference sequence). The CDR3 region has the DNA TGTGCCAGCAGTTCCCGTAGGGGGCAGATTACTTACGAGCAGTACTTC. Translating it yields CASSSRRGQITYEQYF.

The chain couples TRBV4-1 to TRBJ1-4, with 7 bases that match TRBD1. Trimming took 3 bases from V and 7 from J; bases not matched to a gene: 2. The germline V gene has CDR1 MGHRA and CDR2 YSYEKL. CDR3 length: 13 amino acids. In nucleotides, the CDR3 is TGCGCCAGCAGCCACGCAGGGGGTGAAAAACTGTTTTTT. This sequence encodes CASSHAGGEKLFF.

The V call is TRBV4-1, the J call TRBJ1-5; maybe TRBD1 (5 bases). The CDR3 spans 16 residues. Trimming stripped 0 bases from V and 7 bases from J, with 16 bases between. The germline V gene encodes CDR1 MGHRA and CDR2 YSYEKL. The CDR3 here is CASSQDLGALSQPQHF. CDR3 bases: TGCGCCAGCAGCCAAGATCTAGGGGCGTTAAGCCAGCCCCAGCATTTT.

A single count supports this clone. This CDR3 is also generated by other DNA sequences in the sample. In nucleotides, the CDR3 is TGTGCCAGCTCACCACAGGGAGACTATGGCTACACCTTC. This encodes CASSPQGDYGYTF. This chain uses TRBV18 with TRBJ1-2, with no clear D. CDR1 and CDR2 from the germline V gene are KGHSH and LQKENI. The CDR3 length is 13 residues. Trimming cost V 1 base and J 3 bases, with 6 bases left between them.

The V and J genes are TRBV19 and TRBJ1-3; 9 bases are shared with TRBD1. The CDR3 sequence is 14 residues long. The germline V gene encodes CDR1 LNHDA and CDR2 SQIVND (reference sequence). V was clipped by 3 bases and J by 7 bases; unmatched bases: 4. CDR3 DNA sequence: TGTGCCAGTAGTATGGGACAGGGACGCAACACCATATATTTT. Amino acid sequence: CASSMGQGRNTIYF.

The chain couples TRBV6-2 or TRBV6-3 to TRBJ2-4; D might be TRBD2 (7 bases). V was shortened by 2 bases and J by 1 base, with 12 bases between the two germline ends. The CDR3 is made up of 16 amino acids. Germline V gene sequence: CDR1 MNHEY, CDR2 SVGEGT. DNA of the CDR3: TGTGCCAGCAGTTACCACGGGGGGCGGGCCAAAAACATTCAGTACTTC. Translation: CASSYHGGRAKNIQYF.

The chain has TRBV27 and TRBJ2-7, with 9 bases lining up with TRBD1. This CDR3 has 19 residues. Unmatched junction bases numbered 17, after V lost 5 bases and J lost 0 bases. Germline V lookup: CDR1 MNHEY, CDR2 SMNVEV (reference sequence). CDR3 in DNA: TGTGCCAGCAGTACCCAAGTCCCGGGACAGGGCCCTCTCTCCTACGAGCAGTACTTC. Translating gives CASSTQVPGQGPLSYEQYF.

The chain combines TRBV3-1 (or the pseudogene TRBV3-2) with TRBJ2-5; D not certain. Trimming pared 4 bases from V and 4 bases from J, leaving 10 bases between. The CDR3 runs 13 residues. Germline V lookup: CDR1 LGHDT, CDR2 YNNKEL (reference sequence). CDR3 nucleotide sequence: TGTGCCAGCAGCCCCGAGTTGCGAGAGACCCAGTACTTC. This translates into CASSPELRETQYF.

V and J are TRBV12-3 or TRBV12-4 and TRBJ2-7; perhaps TRBD1 as D (6 bases). The CDR3 has 12 residues. Between the trimmed V and J ends, which lost 7 bases and 3 bases, there was a span of 10 bases. As DNA, the CDR3 is TGTGCCAGCACCCGGACAGACTACGAGCAGTACTTC. Protein product: CASTRTDYEQYF.

The gene calls are TRBV5-6 and TRBJ1-5; no firm D call. V shed 0 bases and J shed 2 bases, with 9 bases lying between them. Germline values: CDR1 SGHDT, CDR2 YYEEEE. The CDR3 has 15 amino acids. The chain's CDR3 is CASSLGLGGNQPQHF. In nucleotides, the CDR3 is TGTGCCAGCAGCTTGGGGCTGGGAGGCAATCAGCCCCAGCATTTT.

J is TRBJ1-5 and V is TRBV5-8, with D uncertain. CDR1 and CDR2 from the germline V gene are SGHTS and YDEGEE. This CDR3 has 13 residues. The germline V and J ends were trimmed by 0 bases and 9 bases, with 10 bases remaining between them. The CDR3 loop is CASSLGQMGPQHF. The CDR3 DNA follows: TGTGCCAGCAGCTTGGGACAAATGGGGCCCCAGCATTTT.

The rearrangement links TRBV3-1 (or the pseudogene TRBV3-2) to TRBJ2-7; possibly TRBD1 for D (5 bases). The V and J ends lost 4 bases and 2 bases respectively, with 9 bases between them. The CDR3 covers 13 residues. Looked up from germline, CDR1 is LGHDT and CDR2 is YNNKEL (reference sequence). The CDR3, as DNA: TGTGCCAGCAGCCGGGGCGCTACCTACGAGCAGTACTTC. Translated, it gives CASSRGATYEQYF.

The chain uses TRBV2 and TRBJ1-3; D is ambiguous. Germline-derived CDR1 and CDR2 are SNHLY and FYNNEI. Trimming left V 4 bases short and J 1 base short, with 11 bases between. The CDR3 extends over 15 amino acids. The CDR3 region has the DNA TGTGCCAGCAGTGGGTTCAGGCCGTCTGGAAACACCATATATTTT. Translated: CASSGFRPSGNTIYF.

This chain joins TRBV12-5 and TRBJ1-2; 7 bases match TRBD1. The length of the CDR3 is 13 residues. V lost 6 bases, J lost 2 bases, and 3 bases stayed unmatched. CDR1 and CDR2 from the germline V gene are LGHNT and FRNRAP. CDR3 nucleotides: TGTGCTAGTGGCCAGGGACAGAACTATGGCTACACCTTC. Protein product: CASGQGQNYGYTF.

The sample holds one count of this clone. The chain uses TRBV15 and TRBJ1-2; no reliable D call. With 0 bases removed from V and 3 bases from J, the gap between germline ends came to 14 bases. CDR1 and CDR2 (germline): LNHNV, YYDKDF (reference sequence). There are 16 residues in the CDR3. In DNA, the CDR3 is TGTGCCACCAGCAGAGATAGCAGCGCCCGCCACTATGGCTACACCTTC. Protein: CATSRDSSARHYGYTF.

This chain links TRBV19 with TRBJ1-2; maybe TRBD1 (5 bases). V was pared by 6 bases and J by 5 bases, with 16 bases between. The length of the CDR3 is 14 residues. Germline CDR1 LNHDA, CDR2 SQIVND (reference sequence). The CDR3 sequence is CASSLPGSPYGYTF. The CDR3, as DNA: TGTGCCAGTAGCCTTCCAGGGTCCCCATATGGCTACACCTTC.

The CDR3 here is CATSDWTGGNEQYF. DNA of the CDR3: TGTGCCACCAGTGATTGGACAGGAGGGAACGAGCAGTACTTC. This rearrangement joins TRBV24-1 to TRBJ2-7, with D possibly being TRBD1 (7 bases). Trimming took off 2 bases at V and 5 bases at J, with 12 bases between the two ends. The CDR3 covers 14 residues. CDR1 KGHDR and CDR2 SFDVKD come from the germline V gene.